Sequencing of this T cell receptor (beta chain) was carried out in a study of yellow fever vaccine responses in identical twins. Study-wide results and caveats: On the reported evidence, twins' vaccine T cell responses seemed partly convergent and partly personalized.

After removal of 0 bases from V and 1 base from J, the junction contained 4 bases not matched to a gene. The CDR3 has 16 amino acids. Germline V CDR1 and CDR2: SGHRS, YFSETQ. One entry per CDR3 protein, called by TCRdb with MiXCR from the RT-PCR reads. Seen here are under 3,500 distinct CDR3 sequences, approximately 90% observed once, and the top ten hold around 1.8%. Regarding this clonotype: Its specificity is not known.

This receptor was obtained from a female donor who received the yellow fever vaccine. The sequencing used T cells from blood (PBMCs), unsorted or a sorted subset (not recorded which), collected before or after yellow fever vaccination (not recorded which). The chain couples TRBV5-1 to TRBJ1-1, with 9 bases identical to TRBD1. CDR3 residues: CASSLGPGQGNTEAFF. The DNA for the CDR3 is TGCGCCAGCAGCTTGGGTCCGGGACAGGGGAACACTGAAGCTTTCTTT.